What follows are 29 T cell receptor beta chains derived from one specimen sequenced in a study of blood T cell repertoires in COVID-19. Profiled with immunoSEQ multiplex PCR; TCRdb holds only in-frame clones, not every one. The sample includes 200,000 to 250,000 clones, about 80% of them seen just once. Sequences were obtained from PBMCs or T cells enriched from blood (not recorded which). These receptors came from a woman aged 40-49 years with acute COVID-19.

V is TRBV3-1 (or the pseudogene TRBV3-2) and J is TRBJ2-3, with 7 bases lining up with TRBD1. There are 11 residues in the CDR3. The V segment lost 1 base and the J segment 11 bases; nucleotides outside the gene matches: 0. Germline CDR1 reads LGHDT; CDR2 reads YNNKEL (reference sequence). Here the CDR3 reads CASSQGTGQYF. Here the CDR3 DNA reads TGTGCCAGCAGCCAAGGGACAGGGCAGTATTTT.

The chain is built from TRBV2 and TRBJ2-5, with D perhaps matching TRBD2 (5 bases). CDR1 is SNHLY, CDR2 FYNNEI, per germline. The CDR3 covers 15 residues. V gave up 4 bases and J gave up 1 base, with 13 bases separating them. CDR3 loop: CASSGRWTPQETQYF. For the CDR3, the DNA is TGTGCCAGCAGTGGGAGGTGGACTCCCCAAGAGACCCAGTACTTC. Full variable domain (missing parts from reference TRBV2 and TRBJ2-5): EPEVTQTPSHQVTQMGQEVILRCVPISNHLYFYWYRQILGQKVEFLVSFYNNEISEKSEIFDDQFSVERPDGSNFTLKIRSTKLEDSAMYFCASSGRWTPQETQYFGPGTRLLVL.

This chain links TRBV7-9 with TRBJ2-7; 13 nucleotides line up with TRBD2. The germline V gene has CDR1 SEHNR and CDR2 FQNEAQ (reference sequence). The CDR3 sequence is 15 residues long. Unmatched junction bases numbered 6, after V lost 5 bases and J lost 5 bases. Here the CDR3 DNA reads TGTGCCAGCAGCAGGGGACTAGCGGGAATCCACGAGCAGTACTTC. This gives the protein CASSRGLAGIHEQYF.

CDR3 sequence reads: CASSQLAGGPHEQYF. In DNA form, the CDR3 reads TGTGCCAGCAGCCAACTAGCGGGGGGTCCCCACGAGCAGTACTTC. The V and J genes are TRBV14 and TRBJ2-7; 11 bases are a match to TRBD2. The CDR3 is made up of 15 amino acids. The junction had 5 bases not matched to a gene; V was cut back by 2 bases and J by 5 bases. From germline, CDR1 is SGHDN and CDR2 FVKESK.

The CDR3 reads CASSQLGSSYNSPLHF. The CDR3 coding sequence is TGTGCCAGCAGCCAGCTAGGGAGCTCCTATAATTCACCCCTCCACTTT. This chain connects TRBV3-1 (or the pseudogene TRBV3-2) to TRBJ1-6; no clear D gene. Trimming removed 3 bases from V and 0 bases from J, with 9 bases in between. The CDR3 length is 16 residues. The germline V gene has CDR1 LGHDT and CDR2 YNNKEL (reference sequence).

The rearrangement joins TRBV29-1 to TRBJ2-1; TRBD1 matches 10 bases. Germline CDR1 is SQVTM and CDR2 is ANQGSEA. The V and J ends lost 3 bases and 9 bases, in that order; junction bases with no gene match: 8. The CDR3 totals 14 residues. The CDR3 loop reads CSVDRDRGRGEQFF. In DNA, the CDR3 is TGCAGCGTTGACCGGGACAGGGGCAGGGGTGAGCAGTTCTTC.

This clone was found a few times. The rearrangement links TRBV11-1 to TRBJ2-7, with unresolved D. V was pared by 3 bases and J by 3 bases, with 12 bases between. There are 14 residues in the CDR3. Germline V gene lookup returns CDR1 SGHAT and CDR2 FQDESV (reference sequence). CDR3 sequence reads: CASSLNEFNYEQYF. The DNA of the CDR3 is TGTGCCAGCAGCTTGAATGAGTTTAACTACGAGCAGTACTTC.

This clone was seen a handful of times. V is TRBV6-6 and J is TRBJ2-1, with 7 bases fitting TRBD2. This CDR3 region has 17 residues. CDR1 is MNHNY, CDR2 SVGAGI, per germline (reference sequence). Trimming took 5 bases from V and 4 from J; bases not matched to a gene: 14. Written as DNA, the CDR3 is TGTGCCAGCAGTCCCGCGGATCTACCGGGGGGTTACAATGAGCAGTTCTTC. It specifies CASSPADLPGGYNEQFF.

This clone has a single count. The CDR3 nucleotides read TGTGCCAGCAGTGAACCCCCAGGGGGCTCCTTGAACACTGAAGCTTTCTTT. This codes for CASSEPPGGSLNTEAFF. The chain uses TRBV6-1 and TRBJ1-1; 8 positions match TRBD1. With V trimmed by 2 bases and J by 0 bases, 8 bases remained unmatched. CDR3 length equals 17 residues. CDR1 and CDR2 from the germline V gene are MNHNS and SASEGT.

This rearrangement joins TRBV29-1 to TRBJ1-1, with 7 bases that match TRBD1. Germline V gene sequence: CDR1 SQVTM, CDR2 ANQGSEA. The CDR3 loop spans 19 amino acids. The CDR3 here is CSTQERKLGKTGLKGEAFF. CDR3 coding DNA: TGCAGTACCCAAGAAAGAAAACTTGGGAAGACAGGGTTAAAGGGAGAAGCTTTCTTT.

The chain joins TRBV10-3 to TRBJ1-2; D unresolved. Between the trimmed V and J ends, which lost 2 bases and 3 bases, there was a span of 10 bases. CDR1 ENHRY and CDR2 SYGVKD come from the germline V gene. The CDR3 contains 14 residues. CDR3 nucleotides: TGTGCCATCAGTGAGGGCTCGGGGTACTATGGCTACACCTTC. It yields the protein CAISEGSGYYGYTF.

This sequence joins TRBV20-1 and TRBJ1-2; D is unclear. Trimming took off 3 bases at V and 7 bases at J, with 15 bases between the two ends. The germline V gene encodes CDR1 DFQATT and CDR2 SNEGSKA (reference sequence). This CDR3 comprises 13 residues. CDR3 region: CSASSRSGSGYTF. The CDR3 coding sequence is TGCAGTGCTAGTTCCCGATCAGGTAGTGGCTACACCTTC.

This clone has just one count. The chain recombines TRBV18 with TRBJ2-7; a possible D gene is TRBD2 (6 bases). The germline V and J ends were trimmed by 2 bases and 2 bases, with 7 bases remaining between them. Germline CDR1 is KGHSH and CDR2 is LQKENI. The CDR3 spans 13 residues. DNA for the CDR3: TGTGCCAGCTCACCAAGGACTACCTACGAGCAGTACTTC. Its translation: CASSPRTTYEQYF.

The chain carries TRBV6-1 and TRBJ2-3; 8 bases line up with TRBD2. This CDR3 has 12 residues. Germline V gene lookup returns CDR1 MNHNS and CDR2 SASEGT. The junction had 7 bases not matched to a gene; V was cut back by 3 bases and J by 14 bases. CDR3 sequence reads: CASSDTSGLAYF. Here the CDR3 DNA reads TGTGCCAGCAGTGATACTAGCGGCCTGGCGTATTTT.

The chain links TRBV6-2 or TRBV6-3 to TRBJ2-1, with 9 nucleotides matching TRBD2. CDR3 length: 15 amino acids. Trimming cost V 5 bases and J 4 bases; bases outside gene matches: 6. Germline V gene data show CDR1 as MNHEY and CDR2 as SVGEGT. CDR3 nucleotide sequence: TGTGCCAGCAGTACAGTAGCGGGGGCATACAATGAGCAGTTCTTC. This translates into CASSTVAGAYNEQFF.

This chain links TRBV28 with TRBJ1-2; 11 bases are a match to TRBD1. The CDR3 runs to 17 residues. The V and J ends lost 6 bases and 4 bases, in that order; junction bases with no gene match: 13. Germline V CDR1 and CDR2: MDHEN, SYDVKM. CDR3 loop: CASSLGTGGPLGYGYTF. CDR3 coding DNA: TGTGCCAGCAGCTTGGGGACAGGGGGACCTCTGGGCTATGGCTACACCTTC.

The rearrangement uses TRBV7-9 and TRBJ2-1; 7 bases agree with TRBD2. The CDR3 has 15 amino acids. The V gene's germline CDR1 is SEHNR and CDR2 FQNEAQ (reference sequence). J was trimmed by 5 bases and V by 2 bases; bases with no gene match: 6. CDR3 coding DNA: TGTGCCAGCAGCTTAAGAGCGGGATTACACAATGAGCAGTTCTTC. Translated: CASSLRAGLHNEQFF.

The CDR3 protein is CASSPRDTYYEQYF. For the CDR3, the DNA is TGTGCCAGCAGCCCTCGGGACACCTACTACGAGCAGTACTTC. V gene TRBV14 combines with J gene TRBJ2-7; a weak D match, TRBD1 (6 bases). Germline V CDR1 and CDR2: SGHDN, FVKESK. This CDR3 region has 14 residues. Trimming took off 4 bases at V and 3 bases at J, with 13 bases between the two ends.

The gene calls are TRBV28 and TRBJ1-3; perhaps TRBD1 as D (6 bases). The V and J ends lost 6 bases and 5 bases respectively, with 17 bases between them. CDR3 length equals 15 residues. Germline V gives CDR1 MDHEN, CDR2 SYDVKM. DNA for the CDR3: TGTGCCAGCAGCTCTGGACAGCCGGACCGAAACACCATATATTTT. This codes for CASSSGQPDRNTIYF.

The chain has TRBV19 and TRBJ1-6; TRBD1 matches at 8 bases. This CDR3 spans 14 amino acids. CDR1 and CDR2 from the germline V gene are LNHDA and SQIVND (reference sequence). Unmatched junction bases numbered 6, after V lost 8 bases and J lost 6 bases. The CDR3 sequence is CASWGQATNSPLHF. The CDR3 DNA reads as TGTGCCAGTTGGGGACAGGCGACTAATTCACCCCTCCACTTT. The whole variable domain, filled in from reference TRBV19 and TRBJ1-6, reads DGGITQSPKYLFRKEGQNVTLSCEQNLNHDAMYWYRQDPGQGLRLIYYSQIVNDFQKGDIAEGYSVSREKKESFPLTVTSAQKNPTAFYLCASWGQATNSPLHFGNGTRLTVT.

Turning to this clone: Other DNA sequences within the sample encode an identical CDR3. The V gene is TRBV24-1, the J gene TRBJ2-3, with TRBD1 identical over 8 bases. V lost 3 bases and J lost 3; bases outside the gene matches: 4. There are 15 residues in the CDR3. The germline CDR1 and CDR2 sequences are KGHDR and SFDVKD. CDR3 amino acids: CATSDPGQGTDTQYF. CDR3 sequence (DNA): TGTGCCACCAGTGATCCCGGACAGGGAACAGATACGCAGTATTTT.

This clone was counted at least ten times. The V gene is TRBV2, the J gene TRBJ1-6; D remains ambiguous. Trimming cost V 3 bases and J 6 bases, with 9 bases left between them. Germline V gene lookup returns CDR1 SNHLY and CDR2 FYNNEI. The CDR3 is 14 amino acids. The chain's CDR3 is CASSEGGFNSPLHF. In DNA, the CDR3 is TGTGCCAGCAGTGAGGGAGGGTTTAATTCACCCCTCCACTTT.

This clone was seen more than once but under ten times. The V call is TRBV7-2, the J call TRBJ2-3; 8 bases align to TRBD1. With 5 bases clipped from V and 4 bases from J, the junction kept 2 bases outside the gene matches. The CDR3 has 13 amino acids. Per germline, CDR1 SGHTA and CDR2 FQGNSA. The DNA of the CDR3 is TGTGCCAGCAGCCAACAGGGGGCAGATACGCAGTATTTT. Translating it yields CASSQQGADTQYF.

V gene TRBV7-3 combines with J gene TRBJ2-1; 12 bases are a match to TRBD2. CDR1 is SGHTA, CDR2 FQGTGA, per germline. V lost 5 bases and J lost 7; bases outside the gene matches: 6. This CDR3 is 15 amino acids long. CDR3 sequence: CASSPGLAGPNEQFF. The CDR3, as DNA: TGTGCCAGCAGCCCCGGACTAGCGGGGCCGAATGAGCAGTTCTTC. Together with reference TRBV7-3 and TRBJ2-1, the CDR3 gives the full variable domain: GAGVSQTPSNKVTEKGKYVELRCDPISGHTALYWYRQSLGQGPEFLIYFQGTGAADDSGLPNDRFFAVRPEGSVSTLKIQRTERGDSAVYLCASSPGLAGPNEQFFGPGTRLTVL.

The chain recombines TRBV28 with TRBJ1-5; possibly TRBD1 for D (6 bases). The ends were cut back, 9 bases at V and 0 bases at J, with 18 bases in the middle. This CDR3 comprises 16 residues. Germline CDR1 and CDR2: MDHEN and SYDVKM. CDR3 sequence (DNA): TGTGCCAGTGCCGGGACAACCATCCTTAGCAATCAGCCCCAGCATTTT. It yields the protein CASAGTTILSNQPQHF.

This clone was seen a few times. The gene calls are TRBV6-2 or TRBV6-3 and TRBJ1-1, with a weak D call TRBD1 (6 bases). The CDR3 loop spans 20 amino acids. Between the trimmed V and J ends, which lost 5 bases and 0 bases, there was a span of 28 bases. The germline V gene has CDR1 MNHEY and CDR2 SVGEGT. CDR3 nucleotides: TGTGCCAGCAGTGGCCGGGACAAGACCCTCAGGGGCAAACTGAACACTGAAGCTTTCTTT. This translates into CASSGRDKTLRGKLNTEAFF.

This rearrangement joins TRBV19 to TRBJ1-2; D call uncertain. Per germline, CDR1 LNHDA and CDR2 SQIVND (reference sequence). The CDR3 loop spans 13 amino acids. The V and J ends lost 9 bases and 4 bases respectively, with 15 bases between them. CDR3 nucleotides: TGTGCCAGCGGCGGTGCGACTCTCTATGGCTACACCTTC. This gives the protein CASGGATLYGYTF.

V gene TRBV27 combines with J gene TRBJ1-1; TRBD1 agrees at 8 bases. Losses at the gene ends were 6 bases for V and 10 bases for J; bases not matched to a gene: 7. This CDR3 has 12 residues. Germline V CDR1 and CDR2: MNHEY, SMNVEV (reference sequence). CDR3 residues: CASSQQGGRAFF. The CDR3 nucleotides read TGTGCCAGCAGCCAACAGGGGGGAAGAGCTTTCTTT.

The J gene is TRBJ1-3, the V gene TRBV5-6; 7 nucleotides agree with TRBD1. Per germline, CDR1 SGHDT and CDR2 YYEEEE. V gave up 3 bases and J gave up 3 bases; unmatched junction bases: 6. The length of the CDR3 is 15 residues. Here the CDR3 reads CASSSLAGGGNTIYF. The CDR3 nucleotides are TGTGCCAGCAGCTCCTTGGCAGGGGGTGGAAACACCATATATTTT.